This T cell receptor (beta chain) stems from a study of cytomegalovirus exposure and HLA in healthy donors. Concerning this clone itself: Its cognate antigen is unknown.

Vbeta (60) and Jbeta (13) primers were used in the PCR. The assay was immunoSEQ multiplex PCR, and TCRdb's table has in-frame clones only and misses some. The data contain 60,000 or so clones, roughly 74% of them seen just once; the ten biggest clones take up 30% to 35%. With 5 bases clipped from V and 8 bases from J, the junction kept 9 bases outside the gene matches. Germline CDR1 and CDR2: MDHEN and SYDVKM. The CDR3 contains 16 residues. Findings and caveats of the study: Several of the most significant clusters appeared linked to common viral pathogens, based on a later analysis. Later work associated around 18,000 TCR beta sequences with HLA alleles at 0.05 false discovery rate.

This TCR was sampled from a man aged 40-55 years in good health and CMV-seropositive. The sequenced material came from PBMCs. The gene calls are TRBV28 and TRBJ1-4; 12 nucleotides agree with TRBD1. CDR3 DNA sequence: TGTGCCAGCAGTCCGGGACAGGGGGCGGGTGAGGAAAAACTGTTTTTT. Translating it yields CASSPGQGAGEEKLFF.